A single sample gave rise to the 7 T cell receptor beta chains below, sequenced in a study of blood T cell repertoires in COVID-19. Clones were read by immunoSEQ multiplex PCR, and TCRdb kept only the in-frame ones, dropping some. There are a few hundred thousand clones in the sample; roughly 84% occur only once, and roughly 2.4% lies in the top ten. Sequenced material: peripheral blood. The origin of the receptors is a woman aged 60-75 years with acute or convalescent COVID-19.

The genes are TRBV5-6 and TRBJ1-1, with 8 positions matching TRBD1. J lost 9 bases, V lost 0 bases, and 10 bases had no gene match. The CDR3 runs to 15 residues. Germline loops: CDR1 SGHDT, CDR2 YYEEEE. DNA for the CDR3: TGTGCCAGCAGCTTGGCGGACAGGGACCGGGCCAAAGCTTTCTTT. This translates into CASSLADRDRAKAFF.

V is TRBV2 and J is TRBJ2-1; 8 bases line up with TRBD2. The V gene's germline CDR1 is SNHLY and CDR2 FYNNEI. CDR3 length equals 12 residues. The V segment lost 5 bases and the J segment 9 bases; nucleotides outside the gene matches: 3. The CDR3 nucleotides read TGTGCCAGCAGTAGACTAGCGACTGAGCAGTTCTTC. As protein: CASSRLATEQFF.

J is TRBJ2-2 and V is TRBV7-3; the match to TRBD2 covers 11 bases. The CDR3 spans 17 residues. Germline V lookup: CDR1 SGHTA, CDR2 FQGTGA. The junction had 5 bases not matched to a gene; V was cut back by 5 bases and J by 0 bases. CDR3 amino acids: CASSIPLAGANTGELFF. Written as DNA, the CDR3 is TGTGCCAGCAGCATCCCACTAGCGGGGGCGAACACCGGGGAGCTGTTTTTT.

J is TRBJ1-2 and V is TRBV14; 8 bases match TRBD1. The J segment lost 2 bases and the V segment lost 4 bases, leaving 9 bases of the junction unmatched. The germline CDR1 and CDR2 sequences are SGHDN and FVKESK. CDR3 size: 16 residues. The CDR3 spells CASSRGGQGPNYGYTF. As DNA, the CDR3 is TGTGCCAGCAGCCGAGGTGGACAGGGACCAAACTATGGCTACACCTTC.

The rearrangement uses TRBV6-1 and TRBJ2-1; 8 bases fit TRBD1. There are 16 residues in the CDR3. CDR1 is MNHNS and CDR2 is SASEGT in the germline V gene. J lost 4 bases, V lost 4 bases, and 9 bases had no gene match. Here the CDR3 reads CASSVVLQGVYNEQFF. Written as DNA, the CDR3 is TGTGCCAGCAGTGTTGTGTTACAGGGGGTTTACAATGAGCAGTTCTTC.

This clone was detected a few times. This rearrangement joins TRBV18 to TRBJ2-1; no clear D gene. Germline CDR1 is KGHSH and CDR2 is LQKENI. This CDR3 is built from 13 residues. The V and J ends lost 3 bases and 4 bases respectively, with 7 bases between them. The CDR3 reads CASSPASYNEQFF. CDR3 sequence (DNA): TGTGCCAGCTCACCGGCCTCGTACAATGAGCAGTTCTTC.

CDR3 nucleotides: TGTGCCAGCTCCCCCGGGGGAGATCAGCCCCAGCATTTT. It translates to CASSPGGDQPQHF. The V call is TRBV18, the J call TRBJ1-5; D is possibly TRBD1 (5 bases). The CDR3 runs 13 residues. V lost 6 bases and J 5 bases, leaving 11 bases between the germline ends. In germline, CDR1 is KGHSH, CDR2 LQKENI. The full variable domain, rest sourced from reference TRBV18 and TRBJ1-5, is NAGVMQNPRHLVRRRGQEARLRCSPMKGHSHVYWYRQLPEEGLKFMVYLQKENIIDESGMPKERFSAEFPKEGPSILRIQQVVRGDSAAYFCASSPGGDQPQHFGDGTRLSIL.